This entry describes one TCR beta chain. This sample was included in a study of blood T cell repertoires in COVID-19. Before being deemed recovered, Cohort 3 donors had two negative PCRs, clearance, or symptom resolution. Libraries were prepared by immunoSEQ multiplex PCR; TCRdb keeps only in-frame clonotypes and omits some of them. The sample consists of over 400,000 clones, 70% to 90% of them appearing once. The V and J ends lost 4 bases and 2 bases respectively, with 9 bases between them. Per germline, CDR1 LGHDT and CDR2 YNNKEL (reference sequence). The CDR3 is 14 residues long. This clonotype was sampled from a woman aged 55-70 years who had recovered from COVID-19. The J gene is TRBJ1-5, the V gene TRBV3-1 (or the pseudogene TRBV3-2), with D hard to call. The source material was PBMCs or T cells enriched from blood (not recorded which). Here the CDR3 DNA reads TGTGCCAGCAGCCTAGGTGCGGGCAATCAGCCCCAGCATTTT. Translation gives CASSLGAGNQPQHF.